The 20 T cell receptor beta chains reported below all come from one sample, sequenced in a study of T cell responses to AZD1222 COVID-19 vaccine. Libraries were prepared by immunoSEQ multiplex PCR; TCRdb keeps only in-frame clonotypes and omits some of them. The sample includes 200,000 or so clones, approximately 95% seen only once; the top ten take approximately 1%. The material was peripheral blood, obtained 28 days after the second AZD1222 dose. The receptors stem from an adult who received the AZD1222 COVID-19 vaccine.

The chain joins TRBV12-1 to TRBJ1-4. TRBV12-1 is annotated as a pseudogene. This CDR3 comprises 14 residues. CDR3 in DNA: TGTGCCAGCAGCACAGACGGAGGGAGTGAAAAACTGTTTTTT. This gives the protein CASSTDGGSEKLFF.

This chain links TRBV19 with TRBJ1-5, with 11 positions matching TRBD1. Germline trimming cut 6 bases from V and 2 bases from J; bases unmatched to any gene: 6. Germline V gene lookup returns CDR1 LNHDA and CDR2 SQIVND (reference sequence). The CDR3 totals 16 residues. The CDR3 here is CASSRGQGARNQPQHF. DNA of the CDR3: TGTGCCAGTAGCCGAGGACAGGGGGCTCGCAATCAGCCCCAGCATTTT.

This clone was seen once. V usage is TRBV2 and J usage is TRBJ1-6; perhaps TRBD1 as D (5 bases). The germline V gene has CDR1 SNHLY and CDR2 FYNNEI. The germline V and J ends were trimmed by 7 bases and 0 bases, with 16 bases remaining between them. This CDR3 is 17 amino acids long. The CDR3 DNA sequence: TGTGCCAGCACTCCCGGGACCCCGAGCTCCTATAATTCACCCCTCCACTTT. This encodes CASTPGTPSSYNSPLHF.

The chain recombines TRBV5-1 with TRBJ2-1; no clear D. V gave up 7 bases and J gave up 6 bases, with 11 bases separating them. CDR1 SGHRS and CDR2 YFSETQ come from the germline V gene. This CDR3 contains 12 residues. The CDR3 spells CASLGFGNEQFF. The CDR3 nucleotides are TGCGCCAGCCTGGGTTTCGGCAATGAGCAGTTCTTC.

The chain is built from TRBV6-5 and TRBJ2-7; the D gene is possibly TRBD1 (6 bases). CDR1 and CDR2 from the germline V gene are MNHEY and SVGAGI. V lost 6 bases and J lost 4, with 16 bases in between. The CDR3 length is 14 residues. Here the CDR3 reads CASSPTGFRYEQYF. Here the CDR3 DNA reads TGTGCCAGCAGCCCAACAGGGTTTCGGTACGAGCAGTACTTC.

V usage is TRBV7-2 and J usage is TRBJ1-5, with D maybe TRBD1 (5 bases). Germline loops: CDR1 SGHTA, CDR2 FQGNSA. V lost 3 bases and J lost 0, with 12 bases in between. This CDR3 region has 16 residues. CDR3 DNA: TGTGCCAGCAGCTTCACCCTCAGGGATAGCAATCAGCCCCAGCATTTT. Its protein product is CASSFTLRDSNQPQHF.

The V call is TRBV7-2, the J call TRBJ1-2; 12 bases align to TRBD1. CDR1 and CDR2 from the germline V gene are SGHTA and FQGNSA. The CDR3 spans 17 residues. With V trimmed by 5 bases and J by 7 bases, 14 bases remained unmatched. The CDR3 coding sequence is TGTGCCAGCAGCCGTGGGACAGGGGGCGTTATAATTAGTGGCTACACCTTC. This codes for CASSRGTGGVIISGYTF. Using reference TRBV7-2 and TRBJ1-2 for the parts outside the CDR3, the full variable domain is GAGVSQSPSNKVTEKGKDVELRCDPISGHTALYWYRQSLGQGLEFLIYFQGNSAPDKSGLPSDRFSAERTGGSVSTLTIQRTQQEDSAVYLCASSRGTGGVIISGYTFGSGTRLTVV.

The rearrangement uses TRBV6-5 and TRBJ1-6; D gene uncertain. Trimming cost V 9 bases and J 6 bases, with 15 bases left between them. This CDR3 has 14 amino acids. Germline values: CDR1 MNHEY, CDR2 SVGAGI. The CDR3 DNA sequence: TGTGCCAGTGGCTGGGGTTCGGGTAATTCACCCCTCCACTTT. The encoded protein is CASGWGSGNSPLHF.

The J gene is TRBJ1-6, the V gene TRBV3-1 (or the pseudogene TRBV3-2); 8 nucleotides align to TRBD1. The CDR3 loop spans 16 amino acids. V dropped 5 bases and J dropped 2; count of bases not matched to a gene: 5. Germline-derived CDR1 and CDR2 are LGHDT and YNNKEL (reference sequence). CDR3: CASSSQGGTYNSPLHF. The CDR3 bases are TGTGCCAGCAGCTCACAGGGGGGGACCTATAATTCACCCCTCCACTTT.

J is TRBJ2-3 and V is TRBV12-5, with 7 bases lining up with TRBD1. CDR1 and CDR2 from the germline V gene are LGHNT and FRNRAP. V lost 4 bases, J lost 6 bases, and 13 bases stayed unmatched. CDR3 size: 16 residues. This chain's CDR3 is CASGWSGQVSEDTQYF. In nucleotides, the CDR3 is TGTGCTAGTGGTTGGTCCGGACAGGTTTCCGAGGATACGCAGTATTTT.

V is TRBV28 and J is TRBJ1-1; D may be TRBD1 (6 bases). CDR1 and CDR2 (germline): MDHEN, SYDVKM. The CDR3 is 13 amino acids. V lost 7 bases and J lost 3, with 12 bases in between. CDR3 nucleotides: TGTGCCAGCATTAGGGGGGAATACACTGAAGCTTTCTTT. Its protein product is CASIRGEYTEAFF.

The chain couples TRBV4-1 to TRBJ2-7; D not resolved. Germline CDR1 MGHRA, CDR2 YSYEKL. V lost 1 base and J lost 3, with 7 bases in between. This CDR3 contains 13 residues. CDR3 amino acids: CASSQGPFYEQYF. Written as DNA, the CDR3 is TGCGCCAGCAGCCAAGGACCATTCTACGAGCAGTACTTC.

V gene TRBV3-1 (or the pseudogene TRBV3-2) combines with J gene TRBJ1-1; no reliable D call. Germline CDR1 is LGHDT and CDR2 is YNNKEL (reference sequence). The V end lost 1 base, the J end lost 7 bases, and 10 bases lay between the germline ends. The CDR3 runs to 13 residues. The CDR3 DNA sequence: TGTGCCAGCAGCCAAGGCGGGCGCAGTGAAGCTTTCTTT. Protein product: CASSQGGRSEAFF.

This clone was found once. This sequence joins TRBV5-5 and TRBJ1-5; TRBD1 agrees at 9 bases. The V segment lost 3 bases and the J segment 4 bases; nucleotides outside the gene matches: 5. Germline CDR1 SGHKS, CDR2 YYEKEE (reference sequence). This CDR3 is 15 amino acids long. CDR3 residues: CASSWGTGNNQPQHF. The CDR3 DNA follows: TGTGCCAGCAGCTGGGGGACAGGGAATAATCAGCCCCAGCATTTT.

This clone occurred once. The chain combines TRBV28 with TRBJ1-2; TRBD1 aligns across 7 bases. CDR3 length: 13 residues. The V gene end was trimmed by 2 bases and the J gene end by 4 bases; junction bases not matched to a gene: 1. CDR1 MDHEN and CDR2 SYDVKM come from the germline V gene. The CDR3 is CASSLQGGYGYTF. The CDR3 nucleotides read TGTGCCAGCAGTTTACAGGGGGGCTATGGCTACACCTTC.

This chain connects TRBV12-3 or TRBV12-4 to TRBJ1-1; 7 bases fit TRBD1. CDR3 length equals 13 residues. Trimming cost V 5 bases and J 3 bases; bases outside gene matches: 3. The CDR3 sequence is CASSLTGDTEAFF. The CDR3 nucleotides read TGTGCCAGCAGTCTAACAGGGGACACTGAAGCTTTCTTT.

The chain combines TRBV3-1 (or the pseudogene TRBV3-2) with TRBJ1-6; D uncertain. This CDR3 has 16 amino acids. The germline V and J ends were trimmed by 4 bases and 5 bases, with 15 bases remaining between them. Germline V CDR1 and CDR2: LGHDT, YNNKEL (reference sequence). CDR3 DNA: TGTGCCAGCAGCCTCAAAGGGCCCACACATAATTCACCCCTCCACTTT. Translation: CASSLKGPTHNSPLHF.

The chain recombines TRBV6-2 or TRBV6-3 with TRBJ2-7, with TRBD1 matching over 9 bases. The CDR3 totals 15 residues. Germline V gene lookup returns CDR1 MNHEY and CDR2 SVGEGT. V was pared by 5 bases and J by 1 base, with 6 bases of the junction left unmatched. CDR3 DNA: TGTGCCAGCAGTCCATGGGACAGGGTTTCCTACGAGCAGTACTTC. Its translation: CASSPWDRVSYEQYF.

A note on this clone: In the same sample, other DNA sequences code for this CDR3. The J gene is TRBJ2-2, the V gene TRBV9; D not certain. Germline V gene lookup returns CDR1 SGDLS and CDR2 YYNGEE. V lost 0 bases, J lost 4 bases, and 4 bases lay in between. The CDR3 runs 13 residues. This CDR3 reads CASSVGSTGELFF. The DNA for the CDR3 is TGTGCCAGCAGCGTAGGGTCCACCGGGGAGCTGTTTTTT.

J is TRBJ2-7 and V is TRBV9; tentatively, D is TRBD1 or TRBD2 (7 bases each). The germline gives CDR1 SGDLS, CDR2 YYNGEE. Trimming took 4 bases from V and 2 from J, leaving 16 bases between them. CDR3 length equals 15 residues. The CDR3, as DNA: TGTGCCAGCAGCCCAGGGGGGGGCGAAACCTACGAGCAGTACTTC. Its protein product is CASSPGGGETYEQYF.